This T cell receptor beta chain comes out of a study of Graves' ophthalmopathy and Graves' hyperthyroidism. Study results and caveats: The model's prediction of ophthalmopathy progression had roughly 71% sensitivity and around 78% specificity. Blood was where most expanded thyroid clonotypes above 0.001 frequency also turned up. Researchers report that a 13-signature model separated ophthalmopathy from stable hyperthyroidism, posting around 86% sensitivity and roughly 80% specificity.

There are a few counts of this clonotype. What it recognizes is unknown. Transcripts of RNA were the source for amplifying TCR beta CDR3 regions. HTBI-primed RT-PCR formed the first round, and a multiplex PCR formed the second. TCRdb redid the calling of the multiplex PCR reads with MiXCR, one entry per CDR3 protein. The table shows about 230,000 distinct CDR3 sequences, with 40% to 50% occurring only once. Germline V gives CDR1 SEHNR, CDR2 FQNEAQ (reference sequence). Trimming removed 7 bases from V and 6 bases from J; junction bases left unmatched: 12. This CDR3 contains 16 residues. Input material: peripheral blood. The chain is built from TRBV7-9 and TRBJ1-5, with 10 bases fitting TRBD1. The sequence came from an adult man with Graves' ophthalmopathy. DNA of the CDR3: TGTGCCAGCACCGACACAGAGACAGGGGGCAGTCAGCCCCAGCATTTT. Protein product: CASTDTETGGSQPQHF.